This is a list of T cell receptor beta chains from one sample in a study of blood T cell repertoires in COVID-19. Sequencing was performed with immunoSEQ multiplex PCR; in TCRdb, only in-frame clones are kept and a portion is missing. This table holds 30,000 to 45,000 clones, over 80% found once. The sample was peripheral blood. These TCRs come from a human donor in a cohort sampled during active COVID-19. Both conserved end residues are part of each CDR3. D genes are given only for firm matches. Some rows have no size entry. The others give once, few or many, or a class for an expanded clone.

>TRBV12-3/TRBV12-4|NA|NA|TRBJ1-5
TGTGCCAGCAGTTTCGAGGCTCAGCCCCAGCATTTT
CASSFEAQPQHF
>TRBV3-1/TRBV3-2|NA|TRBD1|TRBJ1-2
TGTGCCAGCAGCCAAGACACAGGGGGCTATGGCTACACCTTC
CASSQDTGGYGYTF
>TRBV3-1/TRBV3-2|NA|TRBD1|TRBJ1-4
TGTGCCAGCAGCCAGAGGACAGGTTTCAGTGAAAAACTGTTTTTT
CASSQRTGFSEKLFF
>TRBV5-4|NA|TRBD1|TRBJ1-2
TGTGCCAGCAGCTTGGAGCTTAACGTGGTGGGACAGGAGGACGGCTACACCTTC
CASSLELNVVGQEDGYTF
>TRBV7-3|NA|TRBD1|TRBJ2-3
TGTGCCAGCAGCCCGGACAGGACTTTTACGCAGTATTTT
CASSPDRTFTQYF
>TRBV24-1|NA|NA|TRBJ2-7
TGTGCCACCAGTGATCCTCCGGGAACCCTCTCCTACGAGCAGTACTTC
CATSDPPGTLSYEQYF
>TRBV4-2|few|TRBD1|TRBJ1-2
TGTGCCAGCAGCCAAGACAGGACAGGGGGCGCACGTGGCTACACCTTC
CASSQDRTGGARGYTF
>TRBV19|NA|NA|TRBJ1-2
TGTGCCAGTAGTATCACCCGAGACACCCTGGCTGGGGGCTACACCTTC
CASSITRDTLAGGYTF
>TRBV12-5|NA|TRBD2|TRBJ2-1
TGTGCTAGATCTTCCCTCTTAGCGGGAGGGCCCTCCTACAATGAGCAGTTCTTC
CARSSLLAGGPSYNEQFF
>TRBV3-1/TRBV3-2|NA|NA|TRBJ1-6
TGTGCCAGCAGCCGAAGCTCTCCACCCCTCCACTTT
CASSRSSPPLHF
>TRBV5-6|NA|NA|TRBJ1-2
TGTGCCAGCAGCCCCGGCACGGGAGGCTACACCTTC
CASSPGTGGYTF
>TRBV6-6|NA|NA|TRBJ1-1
TGTGCCAGCAGTTACTCGCCGGGTCCTGGGAACACTGAAGCTTTCTTT
CASSYSPGPGNTEAFF
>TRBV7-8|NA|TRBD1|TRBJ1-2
TGTGCCAGCAGCTGGGACAGGTTAGGCGGCTACACCTTC
CASSWDRLGGYTF
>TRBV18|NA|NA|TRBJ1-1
TGTGCCAGCTCGCCAGCTGGGGCTAAGATCACTGAAGCTTTCTTT
CASSPAGAKITEAFF
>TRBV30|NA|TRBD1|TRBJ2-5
TGTGCCTGGAGTGTGCAGGGGGCGTACCAAGAGACCCAGTACTTC
CAWSVQGAYQETQYF
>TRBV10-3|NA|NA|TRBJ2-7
TGTGCCATCAGTGATCTGGCGGATGGAGAGCAGTACTTC
CAISDLADGEQYF
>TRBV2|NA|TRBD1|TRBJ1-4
TGTGCCAGCAGTTCACAGGGGCTTACTAATGAAAAACTGTTTTTT
CASSSQGLTNEKLFF
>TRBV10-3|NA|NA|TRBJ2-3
TGTGCCAGCAAGATTTCGGGGACATCTAGCACAGATACGCAGTATTTT
CASKISGTSSTDTQYF
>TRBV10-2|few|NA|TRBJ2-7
TGCGCCAGCAGGTCGTCCGGGTTCCACTCCTACGAGCAGTACTTC
CASRSSGFHSYEQYF
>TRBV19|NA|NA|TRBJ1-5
TGTGCCAGTAGTATCGATGACAGTCTCAATCAGCCCCAGCATTTT
CASSIDDSLNQPQHF
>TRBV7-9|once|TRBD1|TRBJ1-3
TGTGCCAGCAGCAAACGACAGGGGGTTGGAAACACCATATATTTT
CASSKRQGVGNTIYF
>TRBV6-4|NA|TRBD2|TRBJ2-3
TGTGCCAGCAGTGACGGACTAGCGGGAGGGACGCAGTATTTT
CASSDGLAGGTQYF
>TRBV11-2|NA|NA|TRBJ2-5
TGTGCCAGCAGCGGTAGCCCACAAGAGACCCAGTACTTC
CASSGSPQETQYF
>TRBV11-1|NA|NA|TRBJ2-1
TGTGCCAGCATCGGGGCGGGGCGTCCCTACAATGAGCAGTTCTTC
CASIGAGRPYNEQFF
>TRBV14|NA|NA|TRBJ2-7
TGTGCCAGCAGCCAGCAAACCGGGATTCCTCCTAACGAGCAGTACTTC
CASSQQTGIPPNEQYF
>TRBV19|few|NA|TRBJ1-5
TGTGCCAGTAGTATATTAGGGGGGGCTCGCAATCAGCCCCAGCATTTT
CASSILGGARNQPQHF
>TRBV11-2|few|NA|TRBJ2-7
TGTGCCAGCAGCCCCCGCCCCCTAGAGAACTACGAGCAGTACTTC
CASSPRPLENYEQYF